The clone carrying this T cell receptor (beta chain) turned up a few times. No antigen is known for it. This CDR3 has 13 residues. Germline V gene lookup returns CDR1 MGHRA and CDR2 YSYEKL. With 4 bases removed from V and 8 bases from J, the gap between germline ends came to 11 bases. The data were obtained in a study of graft-versus-host responses after intestinal transplantation. Study-level background: Recipients had transplants, and these were multivisceral, liver-intestinal, or isolated intestinal.

The assay was immunoSEQ multiplex PCR, and TCRdb's table has in-frame clones only and misses some. This table holds tens of thousands of clones, 70% to 90% found once. Sequences were derived from unstimulated CD8+ T cells sorted from spleen or lymph node cells, sampled before intestinal transplant. The J gene is TRBJ2-2, the V gene TRBV4-1; maybe TRBD1 (6 bases). This TCR came from a human donor who received an intestinal transplant. The CDR3 sequence is CASSPTGIGELFF. CDR3 DNA: TGCGCCAGCAGCCCCACAGGGATAGGGGAGCTGTTTTTT.